This TCR beta chain was identified in a study of PD-1 blockade in classical Hodgkin lymphoma. Some clones are missing from TCRdb's copy, which holds only in-frame ones; the method was immunoSEQ multiplex PCR. Of roughly 100,000 clones in the sample, roughly 73% were seen once. V shed 1 base, J shed 2 bases, and the junction held 12 bases outside the gene matches. This CDR3 has 18 amino acids. Germline V gene lookup returns CDR1 LGHNA and CDR2 YNFKEQ. The time point: cycle 4 day 1 (C4D1), after less than 7 weeks of nivolumab. Relapse was seen in all patients after autologous stem cell transplantation, and brentuximab vedotin exposure was variable.

The V and J genes are TRBV4-2 and TRBJ2-5, with 8 bases aligning to TRBD1. This receptor was identified in a human donor with classical Hodgkin lymphoma. The material sequenced was peripheral blood mononuclear cells (PBMCs), taken before the fourth cycle of nivolumab. The CDR3 nucleotides read TGTGCCAGCAGCCAAGCCCCCCGGACAGGGCACGGACAAGAGACCCAGTACTTC. Translation gives CASSQAPRTGHGQETQYF.